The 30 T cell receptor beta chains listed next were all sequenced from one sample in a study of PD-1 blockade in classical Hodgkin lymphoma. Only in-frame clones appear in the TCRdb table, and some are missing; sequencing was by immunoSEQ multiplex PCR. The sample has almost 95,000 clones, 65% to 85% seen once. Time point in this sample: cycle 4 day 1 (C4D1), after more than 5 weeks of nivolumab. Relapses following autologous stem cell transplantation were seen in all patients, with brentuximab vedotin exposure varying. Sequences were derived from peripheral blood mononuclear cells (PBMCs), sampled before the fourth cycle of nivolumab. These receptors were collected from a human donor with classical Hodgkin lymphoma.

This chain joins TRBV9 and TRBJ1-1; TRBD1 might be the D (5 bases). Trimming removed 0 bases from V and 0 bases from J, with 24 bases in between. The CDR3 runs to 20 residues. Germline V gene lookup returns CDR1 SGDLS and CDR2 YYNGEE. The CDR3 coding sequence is TGTGCCAGCAGCGTAGCTGTTGGCGCAAGGGACCTAAAAATGAACACTGAAGCTTTCTTT. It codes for CASSVAVGARDLKMNTEAFF. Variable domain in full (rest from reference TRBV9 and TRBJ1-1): DSGVTQTPKHLITATGQRVTLRCSPRSGDLSVYWYQQSLDQGLQFLIQYYNGEERAKGNILERFSAQQFPDLHSELNLSSLELGDSALYFCASSVAVGARDLKMNTEAFFGQGTRLTVV.

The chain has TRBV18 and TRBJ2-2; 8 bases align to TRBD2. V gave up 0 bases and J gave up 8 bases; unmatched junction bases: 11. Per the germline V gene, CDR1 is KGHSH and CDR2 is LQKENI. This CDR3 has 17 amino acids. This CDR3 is CASSPPEAGVLKGELFF. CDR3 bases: TGTGCCAGCTCACCACCCGAAGCGGGAGTGCTGAAAGGGGAGCTGTTTTTT.

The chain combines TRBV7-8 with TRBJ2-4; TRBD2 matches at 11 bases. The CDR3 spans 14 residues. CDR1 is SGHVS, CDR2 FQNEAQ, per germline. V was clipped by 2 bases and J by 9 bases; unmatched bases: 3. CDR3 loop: CASSLLAGGSIQYF. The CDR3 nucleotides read TGTGCCAGCAGCTTATTAGCGGGAGGGTCCATTCAGTACTTC.

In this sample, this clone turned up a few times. CDR3: CASSIDRGSGKWYNEQFF. Here the CDR3 DNA reads TGTGCCAGTAGTATAGATCGGGGTAGCGGGAAATGGTACAATGAGCAGTTCTTC. The J gene is TRBJ2-1, the V gene TRBV19, with 8 bases matching TRBD2. The V gene end was trimmed by 0 bases and the J gene end by 4 bases; junction bases not matched to a gene: 11. The length of the CDR3 is 18 residues. Per the germline V gene, CDR1 is LNHDA and CDR2 is SQIVND (reference sequence).

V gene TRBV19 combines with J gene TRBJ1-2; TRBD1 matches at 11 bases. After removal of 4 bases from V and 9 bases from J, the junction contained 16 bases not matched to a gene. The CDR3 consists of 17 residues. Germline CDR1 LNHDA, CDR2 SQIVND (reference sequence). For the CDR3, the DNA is TGTGCCAGTAGTAGTCCGGGACAGGGGGTATCCGCGCTGAGCTACACCTTC. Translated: CASSSPGQGVSALSYTF.

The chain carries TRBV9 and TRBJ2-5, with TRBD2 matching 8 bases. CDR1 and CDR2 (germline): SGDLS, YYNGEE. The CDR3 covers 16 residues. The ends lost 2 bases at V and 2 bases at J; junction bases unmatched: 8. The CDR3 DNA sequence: TGTGCCAGCAGCGTCGATAGCGGGGCCAGACAAGAGACCCAGTACTTC. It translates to CASSVDSGARQETQYF. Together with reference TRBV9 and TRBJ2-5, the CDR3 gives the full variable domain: DSGVTQTPKHLITATGQRVTLRCSPRSGDLSVYWYQQSLDQGLQFLIQYYNGEERAKGNILERFSAQQFPDLHSELNLSSLELGDSALYFCASSVDSGARQETQYFGPGTRLLVL.

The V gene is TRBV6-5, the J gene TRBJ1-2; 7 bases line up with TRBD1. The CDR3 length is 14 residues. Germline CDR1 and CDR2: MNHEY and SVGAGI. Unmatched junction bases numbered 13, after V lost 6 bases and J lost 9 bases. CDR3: CASSNPGTVLSYTF. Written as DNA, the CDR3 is TGTGCCAGCAGCAACCCGGGGACAGTCTTGAGCTACACCTTC.

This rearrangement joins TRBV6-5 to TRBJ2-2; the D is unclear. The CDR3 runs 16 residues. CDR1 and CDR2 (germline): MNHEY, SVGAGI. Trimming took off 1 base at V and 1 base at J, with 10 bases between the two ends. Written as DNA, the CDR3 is TGTGCCAGCAGTTACTACGGAAGGCAGAACACCGGGGAGCTGTTTTTT. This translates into CASSYYGRQNTGELFF.

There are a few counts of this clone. The CDR3 protein is CASSERVRGSNQPQHF. The DNA of the CDR3 is TGTGCCAGCAGTGAGAGGGTCCGTGGGAGCAATCAGCCCCAGCATTTT. The chain is built from TRBV6-1 and TRBJ1-5; D not certain. V was pared by 3 bases and J by 1 base, with 13 bases between. Germline V gives CDR1 MNHNS, CDR2 SASEGT. The CDR3 runs to 16 residues.

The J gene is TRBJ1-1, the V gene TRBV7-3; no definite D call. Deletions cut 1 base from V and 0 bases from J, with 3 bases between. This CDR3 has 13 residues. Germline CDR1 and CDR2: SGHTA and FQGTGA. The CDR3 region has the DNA TGTGCCAGCAGCTTAAGTGTGAACACTGAAGCTTTCTTT. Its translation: CASSLSVNTEAFF.

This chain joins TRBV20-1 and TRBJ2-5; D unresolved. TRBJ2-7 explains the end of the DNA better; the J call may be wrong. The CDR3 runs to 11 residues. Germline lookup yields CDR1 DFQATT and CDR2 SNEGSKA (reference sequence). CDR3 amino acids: CSASPLYEQYF. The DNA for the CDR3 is TGCAGTGCTAGCCCCCTCTACGAGCAGTACTTC.

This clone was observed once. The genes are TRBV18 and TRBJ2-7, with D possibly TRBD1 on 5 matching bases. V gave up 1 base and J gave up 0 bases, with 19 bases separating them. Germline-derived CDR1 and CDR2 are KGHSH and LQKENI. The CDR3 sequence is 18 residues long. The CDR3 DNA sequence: TGTGCCAGCTCACCACTCCCGCCACTGACAGAGAGCTCCTACGAGCAGTACTTC. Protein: CASSPLPPLTESSYEQYF.

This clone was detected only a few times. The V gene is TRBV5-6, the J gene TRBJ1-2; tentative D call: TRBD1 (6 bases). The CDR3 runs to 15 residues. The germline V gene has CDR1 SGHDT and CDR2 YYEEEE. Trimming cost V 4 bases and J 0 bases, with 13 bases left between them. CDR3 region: CASSGQGRTNYGYTF. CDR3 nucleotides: TGTGCCAGCAGCGGCCAGGGGAGGACTAACTATGGCTACACCTTC.

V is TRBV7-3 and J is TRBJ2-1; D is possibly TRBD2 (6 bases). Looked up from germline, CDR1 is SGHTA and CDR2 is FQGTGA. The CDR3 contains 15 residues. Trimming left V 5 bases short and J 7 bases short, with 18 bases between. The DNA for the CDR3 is TGTGCCAGCAGCATTTCTAGCGAGGCGTTTAATGAGCAGTTCTTC. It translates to CASSISSEAFNEQFF.

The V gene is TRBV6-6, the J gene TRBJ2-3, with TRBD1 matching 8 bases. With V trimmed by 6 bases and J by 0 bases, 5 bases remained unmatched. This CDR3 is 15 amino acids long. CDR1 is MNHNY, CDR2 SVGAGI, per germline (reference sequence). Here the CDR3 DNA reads TGTGCCAGCAGGTTCAGGGGGCTTAGCACAGATACGCAGTATTTT. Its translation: CASRFRGLSTDTQYF.

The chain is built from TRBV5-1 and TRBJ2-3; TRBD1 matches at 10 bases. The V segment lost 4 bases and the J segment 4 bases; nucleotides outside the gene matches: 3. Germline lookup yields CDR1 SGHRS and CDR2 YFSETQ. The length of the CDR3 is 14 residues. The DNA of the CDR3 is TGCGCCAGCAGCCTAGGACAGGGGGCAGATACGCAGTATTTT. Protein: CASSLGQGADTQYF.

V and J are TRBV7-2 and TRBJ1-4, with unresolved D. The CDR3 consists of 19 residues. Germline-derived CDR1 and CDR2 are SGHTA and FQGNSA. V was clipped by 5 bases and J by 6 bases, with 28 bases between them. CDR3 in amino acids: CASSPGPTVTLLSYEKLFF. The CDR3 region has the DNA TGTGCCAGCAGCCCAGGCCCCACAGTAACCCTCCTGTCGTATGAAAAACTGTTTTTT.

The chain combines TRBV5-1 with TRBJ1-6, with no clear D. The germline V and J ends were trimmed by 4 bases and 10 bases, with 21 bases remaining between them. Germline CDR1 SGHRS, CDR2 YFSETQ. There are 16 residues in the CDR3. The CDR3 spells CASSPGTVLAQSPLHF. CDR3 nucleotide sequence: TGCGCCAGCAGCCCTGGAACAGTCCTAGCCCAATCACCCCTCCACTTT.

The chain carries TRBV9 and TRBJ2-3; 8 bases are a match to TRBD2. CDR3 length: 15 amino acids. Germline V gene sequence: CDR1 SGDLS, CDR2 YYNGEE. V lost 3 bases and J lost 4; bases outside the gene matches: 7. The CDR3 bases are TGTGCCAGCAGCGGGAGCGGGAGAGTACCAGATACGCAGTATTTT. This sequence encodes CASSGSGRVPDTQYF.

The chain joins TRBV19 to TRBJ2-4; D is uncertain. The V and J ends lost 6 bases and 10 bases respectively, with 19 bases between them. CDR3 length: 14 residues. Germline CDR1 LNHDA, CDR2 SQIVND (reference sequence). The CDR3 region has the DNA TGTGCCAGTAGCCCGGAGAGTGGACCCGGGATTCAGTACTTC. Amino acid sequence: CASSPESGPGIQYF.

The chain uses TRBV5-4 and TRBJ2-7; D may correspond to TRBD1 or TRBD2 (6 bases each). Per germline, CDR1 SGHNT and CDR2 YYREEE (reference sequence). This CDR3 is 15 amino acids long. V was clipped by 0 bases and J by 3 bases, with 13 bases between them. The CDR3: CASSLEGGPNYEQYF. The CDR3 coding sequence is TGTGCCAGCAGCTTGGAGGGGGGACCCAACTACGAGCAGTACTTC. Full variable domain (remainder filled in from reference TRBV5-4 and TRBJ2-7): ETGVTQSPTHLIKTRGQQVTLRCSSQSGHNTVSWYQQALGQGPQFIFQYYREEENGRGNFPPRFSGLQFPNYSSELNVNALELDDSALYLCASSLEGGPNYEQYFGPGTRLTVT.

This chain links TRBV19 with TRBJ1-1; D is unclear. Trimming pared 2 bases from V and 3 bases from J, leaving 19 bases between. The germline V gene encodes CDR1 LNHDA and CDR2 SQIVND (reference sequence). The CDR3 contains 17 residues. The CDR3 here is CASSISQRSLVYTEAFF. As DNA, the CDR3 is TGTGCCAGTAGTATAAGTCAGAGATCCCTCGTTTACACTGAAGCTTTCTTT.

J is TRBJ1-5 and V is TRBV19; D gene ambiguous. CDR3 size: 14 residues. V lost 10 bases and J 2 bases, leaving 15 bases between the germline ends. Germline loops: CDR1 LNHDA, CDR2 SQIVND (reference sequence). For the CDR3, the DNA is TGTGCCACCGAAACAAGGAGCGGCAATCAGCCCCAGCATTTT. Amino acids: CATETRSGNQPQHF.

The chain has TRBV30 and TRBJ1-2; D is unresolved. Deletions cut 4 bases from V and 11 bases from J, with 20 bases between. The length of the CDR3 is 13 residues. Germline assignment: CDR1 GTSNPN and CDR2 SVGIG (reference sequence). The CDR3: CAWTLTRLDRYTF. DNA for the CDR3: TGTGCCTGGACCTTGACGCGGCTCGATCGGTACACCTTC.

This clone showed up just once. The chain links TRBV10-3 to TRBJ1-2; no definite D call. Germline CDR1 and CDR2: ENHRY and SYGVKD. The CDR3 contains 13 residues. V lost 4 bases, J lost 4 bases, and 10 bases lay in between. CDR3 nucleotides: TGTGCCATCAGTGCAGAGCGGGCCTATGGCTACACCTTC. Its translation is CAISAERAYGYTF.

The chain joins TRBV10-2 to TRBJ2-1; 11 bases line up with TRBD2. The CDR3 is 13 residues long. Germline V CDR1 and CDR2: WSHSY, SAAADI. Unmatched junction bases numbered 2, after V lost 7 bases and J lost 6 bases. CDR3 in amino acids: CASTGLAGNEQFF. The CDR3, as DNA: TGCGCCAGCACCGGACTAGCGGGCAATGAGCAGTTCTTC.

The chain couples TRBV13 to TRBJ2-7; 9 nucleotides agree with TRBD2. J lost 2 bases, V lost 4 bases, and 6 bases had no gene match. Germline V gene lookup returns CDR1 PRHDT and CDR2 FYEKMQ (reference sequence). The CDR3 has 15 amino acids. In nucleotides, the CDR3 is TGTGCCAGCAGCTACCTAGCGGGGCCAACCTACGAGCAGTACTTC. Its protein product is CASSYLAGPTYEQYF.

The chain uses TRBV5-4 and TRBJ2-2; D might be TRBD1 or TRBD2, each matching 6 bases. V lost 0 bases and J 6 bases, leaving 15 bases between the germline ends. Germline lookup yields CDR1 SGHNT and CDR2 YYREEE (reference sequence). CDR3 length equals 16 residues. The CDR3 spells CASSLGQARGAGELFF. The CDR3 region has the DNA TGTGCCAGCAGCTTGGGACAGGCCCGCGGGGCCGGGGAGCTGTTTTTT.

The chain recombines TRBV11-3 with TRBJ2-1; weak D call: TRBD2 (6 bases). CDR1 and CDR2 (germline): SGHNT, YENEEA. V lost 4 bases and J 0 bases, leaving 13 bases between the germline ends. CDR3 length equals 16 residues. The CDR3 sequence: CASSSGSPGSYNEQFF. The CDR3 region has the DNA TGTGCCAGCAGCTCCGGGAGTCCCGGCTCCTACAATGAGCAGTTCTTC. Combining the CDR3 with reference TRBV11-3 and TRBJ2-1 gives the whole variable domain EAGVVQSPRYKIIEKKQPVAFWCNPISGHNTLYWYLQNLGQGPELLIRYENEEAVDDSQLPKDRFSAERLKGVDSTLKIQPAELGDSAVYLCASSSGSPGSYNEQFFGPGTRLTVL.

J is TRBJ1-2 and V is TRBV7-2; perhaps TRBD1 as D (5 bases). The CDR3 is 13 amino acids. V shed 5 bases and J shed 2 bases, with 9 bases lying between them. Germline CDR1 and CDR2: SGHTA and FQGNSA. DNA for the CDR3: TGTGCCAGCAGCCCGACAGCCAACTATGGCTACACCTTC. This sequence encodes CASSPTANYGYTF.